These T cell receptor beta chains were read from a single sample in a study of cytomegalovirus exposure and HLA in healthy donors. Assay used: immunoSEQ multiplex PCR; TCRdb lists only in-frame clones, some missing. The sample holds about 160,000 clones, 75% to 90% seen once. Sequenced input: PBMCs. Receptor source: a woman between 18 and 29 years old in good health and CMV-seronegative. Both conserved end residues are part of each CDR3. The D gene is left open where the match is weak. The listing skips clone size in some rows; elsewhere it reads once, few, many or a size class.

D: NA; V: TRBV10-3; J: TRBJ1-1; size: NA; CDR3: CAISAPGLNTEAFF; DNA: TGTGCCATCAGTGCGCCGGGTTTAAACACTGAAGCTTTCTTT
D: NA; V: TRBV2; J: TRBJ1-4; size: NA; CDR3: CASSTPIERSINEKLFF; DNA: TGTGCCAGCAGCACCCCGATCGAAAGAAGCATTAATGAAAAACTGTTTTTT
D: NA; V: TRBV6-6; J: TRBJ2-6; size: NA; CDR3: CASRTGGAGANVLTF; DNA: TGTGCCAGCAGGACGGGGGGCGCTGGGGCCAACGTCCTGACTTTC
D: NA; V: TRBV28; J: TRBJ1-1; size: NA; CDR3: CASSVNTEAFF; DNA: TGTGCCAGCTCAGTGAACACTGAAGCTTTCTTT
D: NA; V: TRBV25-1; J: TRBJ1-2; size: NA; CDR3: CASGGFSGYGYTF; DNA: TGTGCCAGCGGAGGGTTTTCGGGCTATGGCTACACCTTC
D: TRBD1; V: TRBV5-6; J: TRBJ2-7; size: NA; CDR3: CASSTGGEEYF; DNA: TGTGCCAGCAGCACAGGGGGCGAGGAGTACTTC
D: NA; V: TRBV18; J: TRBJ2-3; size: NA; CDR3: CASSPPRTDTQYF; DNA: TGTGCCAGCTCACCACCGAGGACAGATACGCAGTATTTT
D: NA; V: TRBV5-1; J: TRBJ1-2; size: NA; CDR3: CASSRVGGQKGGYTF; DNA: TGCGCCAGCAGCCGTGTTGGGGGACAAAAGGGGGGCTACACCTTC
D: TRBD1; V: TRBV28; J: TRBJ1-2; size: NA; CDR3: CASSLGQGYGYTF; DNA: TGTGCCAGCAGTTTAGGACAGGGCTATGGCTACACCTTC
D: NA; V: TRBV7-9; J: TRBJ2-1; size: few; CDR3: CASSPASFDEQFF; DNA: TGTGCCAGCAGCCCCGCGTCGTTCGATGAGCAGTTCTTC
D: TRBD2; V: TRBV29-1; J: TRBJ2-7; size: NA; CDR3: CRVDGGGPNEQYF; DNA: TGCCGCGTTGACGGGGGAGGGCCCAACGAGCAGTACTTC
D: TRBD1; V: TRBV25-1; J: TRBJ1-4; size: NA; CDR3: CASSERWDRSDEKLFF; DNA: TGTGCCAGCAGTGAACGCTGGGACAGGAGTGATGAAAAACTGTTTTTT
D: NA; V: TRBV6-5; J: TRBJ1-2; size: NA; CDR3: CAVGQGGYTF; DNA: TGTGCAGTAGGGCAGGGTGGCTACACCTTC
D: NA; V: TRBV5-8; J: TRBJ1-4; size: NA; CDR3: CASSFRGFNEKLFF; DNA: TGTGCCAGCAGCTTTCGGGGGTTTAATGAAAAACTGTTTTTT